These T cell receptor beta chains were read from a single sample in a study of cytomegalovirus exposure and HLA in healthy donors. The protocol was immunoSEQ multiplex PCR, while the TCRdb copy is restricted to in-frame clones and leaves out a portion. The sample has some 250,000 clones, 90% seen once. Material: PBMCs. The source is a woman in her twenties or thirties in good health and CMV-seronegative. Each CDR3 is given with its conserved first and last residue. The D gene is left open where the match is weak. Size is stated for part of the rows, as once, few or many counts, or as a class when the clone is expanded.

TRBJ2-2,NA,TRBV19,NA,CASSIGAAFAGELFF,TGTGCCAGTAGTATAGGTGCAGCCTTCGCCGGGGAGCTGTTTTTT
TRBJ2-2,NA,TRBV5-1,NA,CASSLEQMNTGELFF,TGCGCCAGCAGCTTGGAACAGATGAACACCGGGGAGCTGTTTTTT
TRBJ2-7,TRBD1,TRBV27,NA,CASSLSGTAYEQYF,TGTGCCAGCAGTCTCTCCGGGACAGCGTACGAGCAGTACTTC
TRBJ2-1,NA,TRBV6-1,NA,CASSELGTENEQFF,TGTGCCAGCAGTGAATTAGGGACTGAGAATGAGCAGTTCTTC
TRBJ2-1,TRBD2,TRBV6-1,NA,CASSEAPQSGTSGTPQFF,TGTGCCAGCAGTGAAGCCCCCCAATCCGGGACTAGCGGAACCCCGCAGTTCTTC
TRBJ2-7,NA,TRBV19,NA,CASSYRDSVYEQYF,TGTGCCAGTAGTTACCGGGACTCGGTCTACGAGCAGTACTTC
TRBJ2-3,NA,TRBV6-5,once,CASSYSEDYGTQYF,TGTGCCAGCAGTTACTCGGAGGACTATGGTACGCAGTATTTT
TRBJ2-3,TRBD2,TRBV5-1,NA,CASSLDRAGTSDTQYF,TGCGCCAGCAGCTTGGATCGAGCGGGAACCTCGGATACGCAGTATTTT
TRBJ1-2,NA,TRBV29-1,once,CSVEAPGRDNGYTF,TGCAGCGTTGAAGCCCCGGGCCGGGACAATGGCTACACCTTC
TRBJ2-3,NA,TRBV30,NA,CAWSVLQDWNTQYF,TGTGCCTGGAGTGTACTCCAAGATTGGAATACGCAGTATTTT
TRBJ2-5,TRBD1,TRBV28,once,CASITRTGGRETQYF,TGTGCCAGCATCACTCGGACAGGGGGCCGGGAGACCCAGTACTTC
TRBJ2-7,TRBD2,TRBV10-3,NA,CASGREDTYEQYF,TGTGCCAGCGGGCGGGAGGACACGTACGAGCAGTACTTC
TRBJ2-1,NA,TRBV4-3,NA,CASSQEGGRANNEQFF,TGCGCCAGCAGCCAAGAAGGGGGGAGGGCTAACAATGAGCAGTTCTTC
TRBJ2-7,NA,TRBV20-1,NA,CSASFEEQYF,TGCAGTGCTAGTTTTGAGGAGCAGTACTTC
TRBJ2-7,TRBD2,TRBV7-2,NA,CASSIYSGSALEQYF,TGTGCCAGCAGCATCTATAGCGGGAGTGCACTCGAGCAGTACTTC
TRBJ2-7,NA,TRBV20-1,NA,CSARASYEQYF,TGCAGTGCTAGGGCCTCCTACGAGCAGTACTTC
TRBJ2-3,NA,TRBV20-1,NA,CSELKADTQYF,TGCAGTGAGCTGAAAGCAGATACGCAGTATTTT
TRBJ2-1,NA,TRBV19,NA,CASSIVAGNNEQFF,TGTGCCAGTAGTATAGTAGCAGGGAACAATGAGCAGTTCTTC
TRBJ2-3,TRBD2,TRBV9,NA,CASSERESHTDTQYF,TGTGCCAGCAGCGAGCGGGAGAGCCACACAGATACGCAGTATTTT
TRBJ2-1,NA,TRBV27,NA,CASRTQGGNEQFF,TGTGCCAGCAGAACTCAGGGGGGGAATGAGCAGTTCTTC
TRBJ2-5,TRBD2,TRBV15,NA,CATSRGLGTSETQYF,TGTGCCACCAGCAGAGGCCTTGGGACTAGCGAGACCCAGTACTTC
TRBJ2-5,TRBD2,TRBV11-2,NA,CASSFSLAGTTQETQYF,TGTGCCAGCAGCTTTTCACTAGCGGGCACTACTCAAGAGACCCAGTACTTC
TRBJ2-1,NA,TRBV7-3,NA,CASSLLGPSYNEQFF,TGTGCCAGCAGCTTATTGGGACCAAGTTACAATGAGCAGTTCTTC
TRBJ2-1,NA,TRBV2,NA,CASYSSGYNEQFF,TGTGCCAGCTATAGTTCAGGTTACAATGAGCAGTTCTTC
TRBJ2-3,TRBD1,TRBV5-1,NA,CASSPRPGQGADTQYF,TGCGCCAGCAGCCCCCGGCCGGGACAGGGGGCTGATACGCAGTATTTT
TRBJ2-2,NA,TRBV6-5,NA,CASSFGLGLIGELFF,TGTGCCAGCAGTTTCGGCCTAGGTCTGATCGGGGAGCTGTTTTTT
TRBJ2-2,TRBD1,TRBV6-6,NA,CASSYGTGGAGELFF,TGTGCCAGCAGTTACGGGACAGGGGGGGCCGGGGAGCTGTTTTTT
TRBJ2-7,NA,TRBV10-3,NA,CANTPPREGCDEQYF,TGTGCCAACACCCCCCCGCGGGAAGGTTGTGACGAGCAGTACTTC
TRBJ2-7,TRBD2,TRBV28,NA,CATWASGSLYEQYF,TGTGCCACTTGGGCTAGCGGGAGCCTGTACGAGCAGTACTTC
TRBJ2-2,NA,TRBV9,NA,CASSAHNTGELFF,TGTGCCAGCAGCGCCCATAACACCGGGGAGCTGTTTTTT
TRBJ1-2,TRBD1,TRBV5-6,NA,CASSLADRENGYTF,TGTGCCAGCAGCTTGGCCGACAGGGAAAATGGCTACACCTTC
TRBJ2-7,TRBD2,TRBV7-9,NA,CASSFGLARDEQYF,TGTGCCAGCAGCTTTGGACTAGCCAGGGACGAGCAGTACTTC
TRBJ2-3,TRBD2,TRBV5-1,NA,CASSLAAGEADTQYF,TGCGCCAGCAGCTTGGCCGCGGGAGAGGCAGATACGCAGTATTTT
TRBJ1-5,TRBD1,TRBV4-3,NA,CASSQDLGTGNNQPQHF,TGCGCCAGCAGCCAAGACCTTGGGACAGGAAACAATCAGCCCCAGCATTTT
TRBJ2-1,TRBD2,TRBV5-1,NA,CASSFRTSGRNYNEQFF,TGCGCCAGCAGCTTCCGGACTAGCGGGAGGAACTACAATGAGCAGTTCTTC
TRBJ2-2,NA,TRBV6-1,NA,CASLEGFTGELFF,TGTGCCAGCCTTGAAGGGTTCACCGGGGAGCTGTTTTTT
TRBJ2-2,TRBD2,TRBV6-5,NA,CASRRTRANTGELFF,TGTGCCAGCAGGAGGACTAGGGCGAACACCGGGGAGCTGTTTTTT
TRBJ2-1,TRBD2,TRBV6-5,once,CASSGGRAVEQFF,TGTGCCAGCAGCGGCGGGAGGGCCGTTGAGCAGTTCTTC
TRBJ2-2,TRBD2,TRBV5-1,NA,CASSSTSGRGGELFF,TGCGCCAGCAGCTCGACTAGCGGGAGAGGCGGGGAGCTGTTTTTT
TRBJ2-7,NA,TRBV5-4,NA,CASSSGRRRGEQYF,TGTGCCAGCAGCTCCGGGCGAAGAAGAGGCGAGCAGTACTTC
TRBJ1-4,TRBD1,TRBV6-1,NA,CASSGLTGTNF,TGTGCCAGCAGTGGACTGACAGGGACCAATTTT
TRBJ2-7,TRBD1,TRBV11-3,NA,CASSPRQGSSYEQYF,TGTGCCAGCAGCCCGAGACAGGGTAGCTCCTACGAGCAGTACTTC
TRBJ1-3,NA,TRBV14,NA,CASSHWDGLNTIYF,TGTGCCAGCAGCCACTGGGACGGACTAAACACCATATATTTT
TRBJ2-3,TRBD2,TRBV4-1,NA,CASSLETSGSTDTQYF,TGCGCCAGCAGCCTGGAGACTAGCGGGAGTACAGATACGCAGTATTTT
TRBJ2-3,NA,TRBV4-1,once,CASSQEPYGTQYF,TGCGCCAGCAGCCAAGAACCCTACGGTACGCAGTATTTT
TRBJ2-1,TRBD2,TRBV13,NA,CASSAPGTSVNNEQFF,TGTGCCAGCAGCGCGCCCGGGACTAGCGTAAACAATGAGCAGTTCTTC
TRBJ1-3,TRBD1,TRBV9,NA,CASSVAGDRAPLAGNTIYF,TGTGCCAGCAGCGTAGCTGGGGACAGGGCTCCTCTCGCCGGAAACACCATATATTTT
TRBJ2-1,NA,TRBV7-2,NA,CASSHEPGAPQFF,TGTGCCAGCAGCCACGAGCCGGGAGCCCCACAGTTCTTC
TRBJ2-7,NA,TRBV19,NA,CASSWSGDYPVYEQYF,TGTGCCAGTAGTTGGAGCGGCGACTACCCGGTCTACGAGCAGTACTTC
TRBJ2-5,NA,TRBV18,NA,CASAAQDSETQYF,TGTGCCAGCGCCGCACAAGATTCGGAGACCCAGTACTTC